This T cell receptor (beta chain) appears in the sequencing data of a study of blood T cell repertoires in COVID-19. The table came from immunoSEQ multiplex PCR; TCRdb's copy has only in-frame clones and leaves some out. The sample consists of approximately 150,000 clones, approximately 88% of them appearing once. Germline V gene data show CDR1 as LNHDA and CDR2 as SQIVND (reference sequence). The CDR3 loop spans 20 amino acids. The material sequenced was peripheral blood. The chain is built from TRBV19 and TRBJ2-1; TRBD2 matches 13 bases. The TCR sequence derives from a man in his 70s with active COVID-19. CDR3 residues: CVSVGWTAGTSGTAYNEQFF. CDR3 sequence (DNA): TGTGTCAGCGTGGGTTGGACCGCCGGGACTAGCGGGACCGCCTACAATGAGCAGTTCTTC.